Listed below are T cell receptor beta chains from one sample, sequenced in a study of beta chain features in type 1 diabetes. Only in-frame clones appear in the TCRdb table, and some are missing; sequencing was by immunoSEQ multiplex PCR. The table lists about 250,000 clones, around an eighth of them singletons. Sequenced sample: naive CD4+ T cells from blood. The receptors here all came from a woman between 40 and 50 years old in good health. Both conserved end residues are part of each CDR3. The D gene is left open where the match is weak. Only some rows state a clone size, as once, few, many or a class for expanded clones.

d_gene	abundance	j_gene	v_gene	CDR3aa	CDR3nt
.	.	TRBJ1-3	TRBV18	CASSLDMPGDSGNTIYF	TGTGCCAGCTCTCTCGATATGCCCGGGGACTCTGGAAACACCATATATTTT
.	.	TRBJ2-1	TRBV2	CASNLRWLAYNEQFF	TGTGCCAGCAATTTGAGGTGGCTAGCCTACAATGAGCAGTTCTTC
.	few	TRBJ2-1	TRBV4-3	CASSQEPPSAGSYNEQFF	TGCGCCAGCAGCCAAGAGCCCCCTTCGGCGGGGTCCTACAATGAGCAGTTCTTC
.	.	TRBJ2-2	TRBV10-3	CAISDRRGSTGELFF	TGTGCCATCAGTGATCGGAGGGGTAGCACCGGGGAGCTGTTTTTT
TRBD1	few	TRBJ2-1	TRBV28	CASSFPIQGALYNEQFF	TGTGCCAGCAGTTTTCCAATACAGGGGGCGCTCTACAATGAGCAGTTCTTC
TRBD1	few	TRBJ1-4	TRBV5-1	CASSLVTGGEEKLFF	TGCGCCAGCAGCTTGGTGACAGGGGGCGAGGAAAAACTGTTTTTT
.	.	TRBJ1-1	TRBV29-1	CSVGGKWGGDTEAFF	TGCAGCGTTGGGGGGAAATGGGGGGGCGACACTGAAGCTTTCTTT
TRBD1	.	TRBJ1-6	TRBV7-9	CASSLGQPHNSPLHF	TGTGCCAGCAGCTTGGGACAGCCTCATAATTCACCCCTCCACTTT
TRBD1	.	TRBJ1-1	TRBV4-3	CASSQTLTGGNTEAFF	TGCGCCAGCAGCCAAACGCTGACAGGGGGAAACACTGAAGCTTTCTTT
TRBD1	.	TRBJ2-7	TRBV11-1	CASSLGDRRSYEQYF	TGTGCCAGCAGCTTAGGGGACAGGAGATCCTACGAGCAGTACTTC
TRBD1	few	TRBJ2-1	TRBV18	CASSPGQGIYNEQFF	TGTGCCAGCTCACCCGGACAGGGGATATACAATGAGCAGTTCTTC
TRBD1	.	TRBJ1-2	TRBV6-1	CAILQGANGYTF	TGTGCCATCCTGCAGGGGGCCAATGGCTACACCTTC
TRBD2	.	TRBJ2-1	TRBV2	CASLLAGGYNEQFF	TGTGCCAGTTTACTAGCGGGGGGATACAATGAGCAGTTCTTC
TRBD1	.	TRBJ1-2	TRBV19	CASTPGQGTGGYTF	TGTGCCAGTACTCCGGGACAGGGGACGGGTGGCTACACCTTC
TRBD1	.	TRBJ1-5	TRBV18	CASSPSGQGHAGPQHF	TGTGCCAGCTCACCTTCGGGACAGGGGCACGCAGGGCCCCAGCATTTT
.	.	TRBJ1-2	TRBV7-6	CASSLSRGGGGYTF	TGTGCCAGCAGCTTATCTCGCGGGGGCGGGGGCTACACCTTC
.	few	TRBJ2-1	TRBV5-4	CASSLMVSGGPNEQFF	TGTGCCAGCAGCTTGATGGTTTCGGGGGGCCCGAATGAGCAGTTCTTC